This T cell receptor beta chain was observed in a study of cytomegalovirus exposure and HLA in healthy donors. Study-wide findings and caveats: Indistinguishable V segments, including TRBV6-2 and TRBV6-3, were excluded.

The CDR3 length is 15 residues, termini included. CDR1 is MNHEY, CDR2 SMNVEV, per germline (reference sequence). Regarding donors, all were healthy bone marrow donors. About this clone: What it recognizes is unknown. It is unclear where the CDR3 begins or ends on the DNA, so no DNA is shown, and the CDR3 is as TCRdb lists it.

It was with 60 Vbeta and 13 Jbeta primers that the PCR ran. Sequenced by immunoSEQ multiplex PCR; TCRdb stores in-frame clones only, minus some. The sample includes approximately 100,000 clones, approximately 77% of them seen just once. This TCR was recovered from a woman aged 40 to 49 in good health and CMV-seronegative. Sequenced input: PBMCs. The chain has TRBV27 and TRBJ2-5; the table's TRBD1 call for D was not verified on the DNA. The CDR3 is CASSFGLGTVETKYF.